This TCR beta chain appears in the sequencing data of a study of T cell responses to AZD1222 COVID-19 vaccine. General study results and limits: Just a handful of AZD1222 recipients tested seropositive at baseline. Increases in Spike-specific TCR breadth and depth were seen after two AZD1222 doses. Clonal diversity may have been underestimated, and the donors were mostly white British, with more females than males.

Libraries were prepared by immunoSEQ multiplex PCR; TCRdb keeps only in-frame clonotypes and omits some of them. This table holds some 190,000 clones, 80% to 90% found once. This CDR3 is 15 amino acids long. After removal of 5 bases from V and 10 bases from J, the junction contained 6 bases not matched to a gene. Germline CDR1 reads MNHEY; CDR2 reads SVGAGI. On this clone: The target antigen is unknown.

The receptor was derived from an adult in good health. The chain carries TRBV6-5 and TRBJ1-6, with 12 bases aligning to TRBD1. The specimen was peripheral blood, collected on day 0 of AZD1222 vaccination. In DNA form, the CDR3 reads TGTGCCAGCAGTCCGGGACAGGGGGCTTGGTCACCCCTCCACTTT. It translates to CASSPGQGAWSPLHF.